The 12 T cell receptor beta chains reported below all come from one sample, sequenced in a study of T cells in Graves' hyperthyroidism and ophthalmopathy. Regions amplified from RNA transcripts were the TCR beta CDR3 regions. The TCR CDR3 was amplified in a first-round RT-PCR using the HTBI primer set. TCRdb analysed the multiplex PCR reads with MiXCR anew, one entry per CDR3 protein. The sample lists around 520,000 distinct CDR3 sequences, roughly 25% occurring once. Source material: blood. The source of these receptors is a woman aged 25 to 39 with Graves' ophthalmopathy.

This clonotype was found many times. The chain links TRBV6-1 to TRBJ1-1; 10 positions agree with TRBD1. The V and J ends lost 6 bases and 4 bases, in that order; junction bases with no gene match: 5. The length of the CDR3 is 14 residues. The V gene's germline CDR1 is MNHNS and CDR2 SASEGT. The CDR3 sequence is CASSSGTGATEAFF. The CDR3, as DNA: TGTGCCAGCAGCTCCGGGACAGGGGCCACTGAAGCTTTCTTT.

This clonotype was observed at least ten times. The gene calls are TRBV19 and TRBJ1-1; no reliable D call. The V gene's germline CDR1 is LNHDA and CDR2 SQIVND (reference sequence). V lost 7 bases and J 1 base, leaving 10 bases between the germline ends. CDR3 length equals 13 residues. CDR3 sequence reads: CASNPRKNTEAFF. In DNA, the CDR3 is TGTGCCAGTAACCCCAGGAAGAACACTGAAGCTTTCTTT.

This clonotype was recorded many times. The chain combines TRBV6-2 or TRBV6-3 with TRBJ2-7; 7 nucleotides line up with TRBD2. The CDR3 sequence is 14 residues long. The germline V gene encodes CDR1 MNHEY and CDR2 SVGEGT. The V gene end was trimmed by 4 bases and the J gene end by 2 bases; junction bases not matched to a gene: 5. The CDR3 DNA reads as TGTGCCAGCAGTTCGGCAGGGACTACCTACGAGCAGTACTTC. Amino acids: CASSSAGTTYEQYF.

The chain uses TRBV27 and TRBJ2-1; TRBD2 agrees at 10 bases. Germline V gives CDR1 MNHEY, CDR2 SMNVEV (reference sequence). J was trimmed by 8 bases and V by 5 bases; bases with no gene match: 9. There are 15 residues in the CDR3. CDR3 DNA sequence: TGTGCCAGCAGTCTCCCGGGACTAGCGATCGATGAGCAGTTCTTC. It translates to CASSLPGLAIDEQFF.

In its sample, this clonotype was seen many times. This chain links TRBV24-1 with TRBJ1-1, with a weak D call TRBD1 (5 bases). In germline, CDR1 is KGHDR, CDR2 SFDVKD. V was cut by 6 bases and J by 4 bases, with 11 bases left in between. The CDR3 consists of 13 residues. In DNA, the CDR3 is TGTGCCACCAGTCAGGGAATTGGCACTGAAGCTTTCTTT. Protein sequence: CATSQGIGTEAFF.

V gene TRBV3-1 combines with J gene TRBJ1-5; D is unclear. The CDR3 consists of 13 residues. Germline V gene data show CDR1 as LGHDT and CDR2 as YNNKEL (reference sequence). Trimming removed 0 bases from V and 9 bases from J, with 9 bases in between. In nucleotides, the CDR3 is TGTGCCAGCAGCCAAGACGAAGGTCGGCCCCAGCATTTT. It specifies CASSQDEGRPQHF.

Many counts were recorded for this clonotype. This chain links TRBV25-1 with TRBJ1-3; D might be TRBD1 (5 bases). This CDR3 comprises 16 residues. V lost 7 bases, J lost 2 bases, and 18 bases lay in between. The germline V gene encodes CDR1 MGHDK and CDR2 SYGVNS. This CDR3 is CASTSDTEAPGNTIYF. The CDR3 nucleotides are TGTGCCAGCACTTCGGACACCGAGGCACCTGGAAACACCATATATTTT.

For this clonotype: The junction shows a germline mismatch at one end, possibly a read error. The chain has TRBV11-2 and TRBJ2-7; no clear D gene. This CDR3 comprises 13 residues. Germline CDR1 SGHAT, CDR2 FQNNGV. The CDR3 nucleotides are TGTTCCAGCAGCTTAGGGCCATACTACGAGCAGTACTTC. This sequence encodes CSSSLGPYYEQYF.

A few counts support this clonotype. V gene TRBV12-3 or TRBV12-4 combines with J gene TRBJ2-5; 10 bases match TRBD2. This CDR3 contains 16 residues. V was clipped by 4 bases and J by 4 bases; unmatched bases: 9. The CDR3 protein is CASSSLAGGSGETQYF. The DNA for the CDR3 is TGTGCCAGCAGTTCATTAGCGGGGGGAAGTGGAGAGACCCAGTACTTC.

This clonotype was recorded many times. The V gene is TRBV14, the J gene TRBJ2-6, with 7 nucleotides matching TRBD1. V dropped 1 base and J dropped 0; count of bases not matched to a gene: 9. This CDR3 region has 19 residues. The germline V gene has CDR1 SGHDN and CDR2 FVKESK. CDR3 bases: TGTGCCAGCAGCCAAGGACCGGGACAGACTTTCTCTGGGGCCAACGTCCTGACTTTC. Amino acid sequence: CASSQGPGQTFSGANVLTF.

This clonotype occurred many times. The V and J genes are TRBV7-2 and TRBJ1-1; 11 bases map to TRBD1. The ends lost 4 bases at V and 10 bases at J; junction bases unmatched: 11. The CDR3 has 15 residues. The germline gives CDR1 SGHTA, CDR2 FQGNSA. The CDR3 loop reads CASSSEPGQGEVAFF. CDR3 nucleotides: TGTGCCAGCAGCTCCGAACCGGGACAGGGGGAGGTAGCTTTCTTT.

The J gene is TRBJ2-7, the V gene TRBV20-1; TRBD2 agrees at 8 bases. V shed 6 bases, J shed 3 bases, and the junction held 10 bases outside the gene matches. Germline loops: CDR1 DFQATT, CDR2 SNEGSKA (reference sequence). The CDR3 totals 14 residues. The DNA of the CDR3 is TGCAGTGCGGCCCGGGGGGGAAACGTCTACGAGCAGTACTTC. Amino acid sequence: CSAARGGNVYEQYF.